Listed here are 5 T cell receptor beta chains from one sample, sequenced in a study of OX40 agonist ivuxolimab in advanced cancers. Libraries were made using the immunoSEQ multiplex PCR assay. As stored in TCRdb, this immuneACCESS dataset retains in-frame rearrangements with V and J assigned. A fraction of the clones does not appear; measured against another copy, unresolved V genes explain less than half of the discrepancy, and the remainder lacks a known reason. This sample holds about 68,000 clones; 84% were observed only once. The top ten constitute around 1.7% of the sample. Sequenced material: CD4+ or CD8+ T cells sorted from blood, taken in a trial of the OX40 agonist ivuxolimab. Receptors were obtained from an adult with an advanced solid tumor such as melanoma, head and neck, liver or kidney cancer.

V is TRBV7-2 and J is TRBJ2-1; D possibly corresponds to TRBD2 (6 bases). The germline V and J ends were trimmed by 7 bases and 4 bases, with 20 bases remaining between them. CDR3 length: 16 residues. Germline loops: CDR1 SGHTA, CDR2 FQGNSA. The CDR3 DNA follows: TGTGCCAGCACCCCCTCCCCCCGTAGCGGTTACAATGAGCAGTTCTTC. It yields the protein CASTPSPRSGYNEQFF.

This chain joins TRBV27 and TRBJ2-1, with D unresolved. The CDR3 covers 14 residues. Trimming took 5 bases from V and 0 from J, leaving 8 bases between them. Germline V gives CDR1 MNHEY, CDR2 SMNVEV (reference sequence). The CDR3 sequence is CASSEWGSYNEQFF. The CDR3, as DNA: TGTGCCAGCAGTGAGTGGGGCTCCTACAATGAGCAGTTCTTC.

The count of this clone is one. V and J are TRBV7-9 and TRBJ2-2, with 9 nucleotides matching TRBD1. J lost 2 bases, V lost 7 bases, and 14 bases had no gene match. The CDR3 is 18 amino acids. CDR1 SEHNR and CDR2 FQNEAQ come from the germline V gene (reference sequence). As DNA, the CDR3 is TGTGCCAGCACCTTCAGAGCACGGGACAGGGCTAACACCGGGGAGCTGTTTTTT. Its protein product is CASTFRARDRANTGELFF.

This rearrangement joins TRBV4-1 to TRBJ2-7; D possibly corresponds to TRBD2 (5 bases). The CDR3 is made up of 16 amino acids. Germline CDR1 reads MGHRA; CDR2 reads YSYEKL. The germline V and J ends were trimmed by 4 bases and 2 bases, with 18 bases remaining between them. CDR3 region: CASSPEGRESAYEQYF. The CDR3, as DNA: TGCGCCAGCAGCCCCGAGGGCCGGGAATCCGCCTACGAGCAGTACTTC.

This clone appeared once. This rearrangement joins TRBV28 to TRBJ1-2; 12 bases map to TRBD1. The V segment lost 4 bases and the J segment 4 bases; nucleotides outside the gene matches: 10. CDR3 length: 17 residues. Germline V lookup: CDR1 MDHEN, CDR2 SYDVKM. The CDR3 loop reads CASSSGTGGAYAYGYTF. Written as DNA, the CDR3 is TGTGCCAGCAGTTCCGGGACAGGGGGCGCGTACGCCTATGGCTACACCTTC.